Below, 16 T cell receptor beta chains from the same sample are listed, as sequenced in a study of T cells after yellow fever vaccination (dated by TCRdb to about 2019). The receptor library was made with 5' RACE. The reads were generated on an Illumina HiSeq 2500. TCRdb reprocessing: public reads trimmed at Q25 with fastp, clones called with MiXCR, in-frame beta chains kept. Merged by CDR3 protein, the rows form single entries marked with the most common genes and DNA. The sample table records fewer than 450,000 distinct CDR3 sequences; roughly 11% of these occur just once. Around 18% of the sample is taken by the ten largest. In light of the paper, this sample's treatment or condition label describes: live attenuated yellow fever vaccine strain. Source: PBMCs, taken on the day of the first yellow fever vaccination. All receptors come from a man aged 18 to 35 who received the YFV17D yellow fever vaccine.

The chain has TRBV4-3 and TRBJ1-6; D not resolved. CDR1 is LGHNA and CDR2 is YSLEER in the germline V gene. Trimming took 0 bases from V and 7 from J, leaving 10 bases between them. The CDR3 loop spans 15 amino acids. CDR3 DNA sequence: TGCGCCAGCAGCCAAGAGGGTTTAGGGAATTCACCCCTCCACTTT. This codes for CASSQEGLGNSPLHF.

This clonotype has more than one count but fewer than ten. The chain employs TRBV15 and TRBJ2-6; no firm D call. V lost 1 base and J 0 bases, leaving 4 bases between the germline ends. CDR1 and CDR2 (germline): LNHNV, YYDKDF (reference sequence). This CDR3 contains 15 residues. CDR3 protein: CATSRVLSGANVLTF. CDR3 nucleotide sequence: TGTGCCACCAGCAGAGTGCTCTCTGGGGCCAACGTCCTGACTTTC.

The CDR3 reads CASSLLLGANYGYTF. The CDR3 DNA reads as TGCGCCAGCAGCTTGCTCTTGGGCGCAAACTATGGCTACACCTTC. This chain links TRBV5-1 with TRBJ1-2, with D hard to call. Trimming removed 1 base at V and 2 bases at J, with 12 bases between. The CDR3 loop spans 15 amino acids. The germline V gene encodes CDR1 SGHRS and CDR2 YFSETQ.

The chain links TRBV7-9 to TRBJ1-5, with 9 bases lining up with TRBD1. V lost 4 bases to trimming and J lost 4 bases; unmatched junction nucleotides: 5. The CDR3 covers 15 residues. The germline CDR1 and CDR2 sequences are SEHNR and FQNEAQ (reference sequence). The CDR3 here is CASSSDRGSNQPQHF. The CDR3 nucleotides read TGTGCCAGCAGCTCGGACAGGGGATCAAATCAGCCCCAGCATTTT.

A few counts support this clonotype. The gene calls are TRBV12-3 or TRBV12-4 and TRBJ1-1; D is unresolved. The CDR3 loop spans 13 amino acids. The V end was cut by 3 bases, the J end by 4 bases, with 9 bases between. The CDR3 is CASSFSQPTEAFF. CDR3 sequence (DNA): TGTGCCAGCAGTTTCTCGCAGCCCACTGAAGCTTTCTTT.

J is TRBJ1-1 and V is TRBV29-1, with D unresolved. From germline, CDR1 is SQVTM and CDR2 ANQGSEA. The CDR3 contains 13 residues. V dropped 8 bases and J dropped 1 base, with 14 bases sitting between them. The CDR3 sequence is CSTEDNTNTEAFF. For the CDR3, the DNA is TGCAGCACTGAAGACAATACGAACACTGAAGCTTTCTTT.

The chain carries TRBV5-5 and TRBJ1-3, with D tentatively TRBD1 (6 bases). The CDR3 extends over 15 amino acids. The ends were cut back, 4 bases at V and 2 bases at J, with 13 bases in the middle. Germline CDR1 and CDR2: SGHKS and YYEKEE (reference sequence). CDR3 in amino acids: CASSRGHGTGNTIYF. The CDR3 DNA reads as TGTGCCAGCAGCCGGGGACACGGAACTGGAAACACCATATATTTT.

The chain's CDR3 is CASSQVTSGGNQPQHF. The CDR3 DNA is TGTGCCAGCAGCCAAGTTACGAGCGGAGGCAATCAGCCCCAGCATTTT. The chain links TRBV4-2 to TRBJ1-5, with unresolved D. V dropped 1 base and J dropped 2 bases, with 12 bases sitting between them. Germline lookup yields CDR1 LGHNA and CDR2 YNFKEQ. This CDR3 spans 16 amino acids.

The chain is built from TRBV20-1 and TRBJ2-1, with 9 bases fitting TRBD2. CDR1 DFQATT and CDR2 SNEGSKA come from the germline V gene (reference sequence). This CDR3 contains 14 residues. The J segment lost 4 bases and the V segment lost 4 bases, leaving 5 bases of the junction unmatched. The CDR3 protein is CSAIQRGVYNEQFF. In DNA form, the CDR3 reads TGCAGTGCTATTCAGCGGGGGGTGTACAATGAGCAGTTCTTC.

The gene calls are TRBV6-1 and TRBJ2-5; no reliable D call. Germline assignment: CDR1 MNHNS and CDR2 SASEGT. The CDR3 contains 14 residues. Trimming took 4 bases from V and 7 from J, leaving 16 bases between them. This chain's CDR3 is CASSVGPSQWTQYF. DNA for the CDR3: TGTGCCAGCAGTGTCGGGCCCTCTCAATGGACCCAGTACTTC.

This clonotype was seen a handful of times. The V gene is TRBV20-1, the J gene TRBJ2-5; 7 positions match TRBD2. Unmatched junction bases numbered 3, after V lost 1 base and J lost 1 base. The CDR3 is 14 amino acids. Per germline, CDR1 DFQATT and CDR2 SNEGSKA (reference sequence). The CDR3 DNA is TGCAGTGCTAGAGCTAGCGGAATCCAAGAGACCCAGTACTTC. Translation: CSARASGIQETQYF.

The chain employs TRBV5-1 and TRBJ1-2; D is perhaps TRBD1 (6 bases). V gave up 0 bases and J gave up 8 bases, with 14 bases separating them. This CDR3 region has 14 residues. The germline V gene has CDR1 SGHRS and CDR2 YFSETQ. DNA of the CDR3: TGCGCCAGCAGCTTGGAACAGGGAGGTGGAGGCTACACCTTC. Translating it yields CASSLEQGGGGYTF.

This chain joins TRBV3-1 and TRBJ2-1; D is possibly TRBD2 (7 bases). Germline V CDR1 and CDR2: LGHDT, YNNKEL (reference sequence). Trimming left V 5 bases short and J 0 bases short, with 11 bases between. This CDR3 spans 15 amino acids. The CDR3 region is CASSVGGPSYNEQFF. In DNA form, the CDR3 reads TGTGCCAGCAGCGTGGGGGGGCCCTCCTACAATGAGCAGTTCTTC.

This clonotype was seen more than once but under ten times. The gene calls are TRBV7-9 and TRBJ1-4; D unresolved. Deletions cut 6 bases from V and 7 bases from J, with 9 bases between. In germline, CDR1 is SEHNR, CDR2 FQNEAQ (reference sequence). The length of the CDR3 is 12 residues. The CDR3 protein is CASRGYGEKLFF. In nucleotides, the CDR3 is TGTGCCAGCAGAGGGTATGGTGAAAAACTGTTTTTT.

The chain is built from TRBV29-1 and TRBJ2-2, with a tentative D call TRBD2 (5 bases). The CDR3 is 14 residues long. The ends were cut back, 0 bases at V and 4 bases at J, with 9 bases in the middle. Germline assignment: CDR1 SQVTM and CDR2 ANQGSEA. The CDR3 sequence: CSVEDIEGTGELFF. CDR3 coding DNA: TGCAGCGTTGAAGATATAGAGGGCACCGGGGAGCTGTTTTTT.

This clonotype has just a few counts. The gene calls are TRBV5-6 and TRBJ2-7, with D possibly being TRBD1 (7 bases). The CDR3 is 12 amino acids. Looked up from germline, CDR1 is SGHDT and CDR2 is YYEEEE. Trimming took 4 bases from V and 7 from J, leaving 12 bases between them. The CDR3: CASSAGGGEQYF. The CDR3 nucleotides are TGTGCCAGCAGCGCAGGGGGAGGAGAGCAGTACTTC.